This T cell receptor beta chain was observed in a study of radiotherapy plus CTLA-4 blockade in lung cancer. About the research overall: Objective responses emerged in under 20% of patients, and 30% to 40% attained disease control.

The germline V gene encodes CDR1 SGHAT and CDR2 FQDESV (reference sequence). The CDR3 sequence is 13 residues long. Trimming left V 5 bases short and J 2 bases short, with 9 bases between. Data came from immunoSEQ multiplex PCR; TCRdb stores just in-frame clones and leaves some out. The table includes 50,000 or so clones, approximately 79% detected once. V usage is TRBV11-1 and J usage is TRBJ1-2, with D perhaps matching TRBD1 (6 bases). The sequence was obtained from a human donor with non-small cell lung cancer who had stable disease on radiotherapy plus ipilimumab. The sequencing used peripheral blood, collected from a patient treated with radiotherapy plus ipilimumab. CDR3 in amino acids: CASSLQGNYGYTF. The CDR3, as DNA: TGTGCCAGCAGCCTACAGGGAAACTATGGCTACACCTTC.